This TCR beta chain was sequenced in a study of early T cells in non-severe SARS-CoV-2 infection. Germline assignment: CDR1 MRHNA and CDR2 SNTAGT. V was shortened by 3 bases and J by 5 bases, with 15 bases between the two germline ends. This CDR3 contains 15 residues. TCRdb used MiXCR to reprocess the 5' RACE reads, holding one entry per CDR3 protein. The table lists around 77,000 distinct CDR3 sequences, about 12% of them singletons. Sequencing was performed on whole blood, taken at baseline. The clonotype comes from an adult who was a healthcare worker with PCR-confirmed SARS-CoV-2 infection or an uninfected control (not recorded which). The donor label of this sample is uncertain. The chain recombines TRBV6-4 with TRBJ2-3, with a weak D call TRBD1 (6 bases). In DNA, the CDR3 is TGTGCCAGCAGTGAAGGTCCAGGGGAGAGAGATACGCAGTATTTT. This gives the protein CASSEGPGERDTQYF.